The 19 T cell receptor beta chains presented below share a single source sample, sequenced in a study of cytomegalovirus exposure and HLA in healthy donors. The repertoire was sequenced with immunoSEQ multiplex PCR; TCRdb's copy has only in-frame clones and lacks some. This sample carries under 150,000 clones, more than 85% of them seen once, and the ten largest clones take about 0.64%. The sample was PBMCs. These receptors all stem from a young man in good health and CMV-seronegative.

V is TRBV30 and J is TRBJ2-7; D is perhaps TRBD1 (6 bases). The CDR3 has 12 amino acids. CDR1 and CDR2 from the germline V gene are GTSNPN and SVGIG (reference sequence). V was cut by 4 bases and J by 4 bases, with 11 bases left in between. CDR3 loop: CAWMGRGYEQYF. The CDR3 DNA is TGTGCCTGGATGGGCAGGGGATACGAGCAGTACTTC.

This chain connects TRBV12-1 to TRBJ2-1; TRBD1 reflects the table's D call only, with no check against the DNA. TRBV12-1 is flagged as a pseudogene. This CDR3 is 17 amino acids long. The CDR3, as DNA: TGTGCCAGCAGGTCCCCTCCCGGGACAGGGAACTACAATGAGCAGTTCTTC. Encoded protein: CASRSPPGTGNYNEQFF.

This chain connects TRBV6-1 to TRBJ1-1; D unresolved. The ends were cut back, 2 bases at V and 0 bases at J, with 10 bases in the middle. CDR1 is MNHNS, CDR2 SASEGT, per germline. This CDR3 region has 15 residues. CDR3: CASSESVSMNTEAFF. In DNA form, the CDR3 reads TGTGCCAGCAGTGAATCTGTAAGCATGAACACTGAAGCTTTCTTT.

The chain uses TRBV19 and TRBJ1-5; possibly TRBD1 for D (5 bases). The CDR3 covers 14 residues. Germline V gene sequence: CDR1 LNHDA, CDR2 SQIVND (reference sequence). V was shortened by 4 bases and J by 2 bases, with 9 bases between the two germline ends. The CDR3 DNA sequence: TGTGCCAGTAGTAGGGGGGTTGGCAATCAGCCCCAGCATTTT. Translating it yields CASSRGVGNQPQHF.

The chain carries TRBV25-1 and TRBJ2-7, with D possibly being TRBD2 (6 bases). Trimming left V 5 bases short and J 2 bases short, with 16 bases between. CDR3 length: 15 amino acids. CDR1 is MGHDK, CDR2 SYGVNS, per germline. DNA of the CDR3: TGTGCCAGCAGTCCACAAGGGACTGCAACCTACGAGCAGTACTTC. This sequence encodes CASSPQGTATYEQYF.

The chain recombines TRBV5-1 with TRBJ2-2, with D perhaps matching TRBD2 (6 bases). Trimming took 4 bases from V and 7 from J, leaving 20 bases between them. This CDR3 is built from 16 residues. The germline V gene encodes CDR1 SGHRS and CDR2 YFSETQ. The CDR3 reads CASSPRDSKVGGELFF. The CDR3 nucleotides read TGCGCCAGCAGCCCGCGGGACTCGAAAGTAGGCGGGGAGCTGTTTTTT.

This chain uses TRBV23-1 with TRBJ2-3; no firm D call. TRBV23-1 is given ORF status, its function remaining uncertain. Trimming stripped 0 bases from V and 8 bases from J, with 15 bases between. CDR3 length equals 15 residues. The CDR3 loop is CASSQSWAELGTQYF. For the CDR3, the DNA is TGCGCCAGCAGTCAATCCTGGGCAGAGCTCGGTACGCAGTATTTT.

This chain links TRBV27 with TRBJ1-1; a possible D gene is TRBD1 (5 bases). Trimming stripped 7 bases from V and 6 bases from J, with 18 bases between. This CDR3 region has 14 residues. Germline lookup yields CDR1 MNHEY and CDR2 SMNVEV (reference sequence). The CDR3 is CASNRGWGSAEAFF. CDR3 nucleotides: TGTGCCAGCAACCGGGGGTGGGGGAGCGCTGAAGCTTTCTTT.

This chain uses TRBV6-5 with TRBJ2-3; 7 bases are shared with TRBD1. Germline V gene lookup returns CDR1 MNHEY and CDR2 SVGAGI. The CDR3 runs to 16 residues. The junction had 4 bases not matched to a gene; V was cut back by 0 bases and J by 1 base. Here the CDR3 DNA reads TGTGCCAGCAGTTACTCGACAGGGTTTGGCACAGATACGCAGTATTTT. Protein: CASSYSTGFGTDTQYF.

V gene TRBV7-3 combines with J gene TRBJ2-3; D gene unclear. The CDR3 sequence is 13 residues long. V gave up 5 bases and J gave up 4 bases, with 10 bases separating them. Germline lookup yields CDR1 SGHTA and CDR2 FQGTGA. The CDR3 coding sequence is TGTGCCAGCAGCGCGGTTCCAGCAGATACGCAGTATTTT. Protein product: CASSAVPADTQYF.

In nucleotides, the CDR3 is TGTGCCAGCAGCTTGATCGGGGGTTCCAACACTGAAGCTTTCTTT. Its translation: CASSLIGGSNTEAFF. The chain couples TRBV11-2 to TRBJ1-1; weak D call: TRBD1 (5 bases). V gave up 3 bases and J gave up 2 bases, with 13 bases separating them. This CDR3 has 15 amino acids. Germline CDR1 SGHAT, CDR2 FQNNGV. The variable domain in full, with the rest retrieved from reference TRBV11-2 and TRBJ1-1, is EAGVAQSPRYKIIEKRQSVAFWCNPISGHATLYWYQQILGQGPKLLIQFQNNGVVDDSQLPKDRFSAERLKGVDSTLKIQPAKLEDSAVYLCASSLIGGSNTEAFFGQGTRLTVV.

This chain connects TRBV6-1 to TRBJ2-6; D ambiguous. V shed 2 bases and J shed 4 bases, with 15 bases lying between them. Germline-derived CDR1 and CDR2 are MNHNS and SASEGT. The CDR3 loop spans 17 amino acids. DNA for the CDR3: TGTGCCAGCAGTGAAAGCCCATTTAGGAGCGGGGCCAACGTCCTGACTTTC. It translates to CASSESPFRSGANVLTF.

This sequence joins TRBV5-1 and TRBJ2-5, with 9 bases aligning to TRBD1. Trimming took 0 bases from V and 5 from J; bases not matched to a gene: 5. Germline V CDR1 and CDR2: SGHRS, YFSETQ. This CDR3 comprises 15 residues. CDR3 DNA sequence: TGCGCCAGCAGCTTGGAACAGGGGGCGCGGGAGACCCAGTACTTC. Its translation is CASSLEQGARETQYF.

The chain employs TRBV27 and TRBJ2-7; 8 nucleotides line up with TRBD1. The CDR3 runs 15 residues. Looked up from germline, CDR1 is MNHEY and CDR2 is SMNVEV (reference sequence). The J segment lost 0 bases and the V segment lost 6 bases, leaving 7 bases of the junction unmatched. The DNA of the CDR3 is TGTGCCAGCAGGTTAGGGACAGGTAGCTCCTACGAGCAGTACTTC. This sequence encodes CASRLGTGSSYEQYF.

The rearrangement uses TRBV29-1 and TRBJ2-5, with D maybe TRBD2 (7 bases). Germline V gives CDR1 SQVTM, CDR2 ANQGSEA. CDR3 length equals 13 residues. With 7 bases removed from V and 4 bases from J, the gap between germline ends came to 16 bases. The CDR3 spells CSGGGVVSETQYF. The CDR3 DNA is TGCAGCGGAGGGGGGGTCGTATCAGAGACCCAGTACTTC.

The chain recombines TRBV7-9 with TRBJ2-7; the match to TRBD2 covers 7 bases. V lost 4 bases and J lost 2; bases outside the gene matches: 14. This CDR3 has 17 residues. The germline CDR1 and CDR2 sequences are SEHNR and FQNEAQ (reference sequence). Here the CDR3 DNA reads TGTGCCAGCAGCTGGGGGTCCGGGACTATGGGCGCCTACGAGCAGTACGTC. Amino acids: CASSWGSGTMGAYEQYV.

The rearrangement joins TRBV6-1 to TRBJ2-1; the match to TRBD1 covers 11 bases. The CDR3 sequence is 13 residues long. CDR1 and CDR2 from the germline V gene are MNHNS and SASEGT. The V and J ends lost 11 bases and 9 bases, in that order; junction bases with no gene match: 9. The CDR3 here is CAGRTGGTGEQFF. DNA for the CDR3: TGTGCCGGAAGGACAGGGGGCACGGGTGAGCAGTTCTTC.

The rearrangement uses TRBV28 and TRBJ2-3; maybe TRBD1 (5 bases). The CDR3 sequence is 16 residues long. Germline V gene sequence: CDR1 MDHEN, CDR2 SYDVKM. V gave up 2 bases and J gave up 0 bases, with 12 bases separating them. CDR3: CASSLDQGLSTDTQYF. The CDR3 DNA reads as TGTGCCAGCAGTTTAGACCAGGGTTTGAGCACAGATACGCAGTATTTT.

This chain uses TRBV11-2 with TRBJ1-2, with 7 bases lining up with TRBD1. The V segment lost 3 bases and the J segment 2 bases; nucleotides outside the gene matches: 6. This CDR3 spans 15 amino acids. Looked up from germline, CDR1 is SGHAT and CDR2 is FQNNGV. For the CDR3, the DNA is TGTGCCAGCAGCTTTTATAGGGACAGCAACTATGGCTACACCTTC. It is translated as CASSFYRDSNYGYTF. Supplemented by reference TRBV11-2 and TRBJ1-2, the full variable domain reads EAGVAQSPRYKIIEKRQSVAFWCNPISGHATLYWYQQILGQGPKLLIQFQNNGVVDDSQLPKDRFSAERLKGVDSTLKIQPAKLEDSAVYLCASSFYRDSNYGYTFGSGTRLTVV.